Listed here are 18 T cell receptor beta chains from one sample, sequenced in a study of siplizumab effects on memory and regulatory T cells. The data were produced by immunoSEQ multiplex PCR, yet TCRdb's version contains in-frame clones alone and is incomplete. The sample lists 95,000 to 100,000 clones; 92% were seen once. The source material was non-Treg CD4+ T cells sorted from blood. These receptor sequences come from a human donor in good health.

The chain uses TRBV4-2 and TRBJ2-2; TRBD2 is a possible D gene (5 bases). The CDR3 extends over 17 amino acids. Germline loops: CDR1 LGHNA, CDR2 YNFKEQ. V was shortened by 4 bases and J by 1 base, with 16 bases between the two germline ends. CDR3 sequence: CASSRVAGGGNTGELFF. CDR3 sequence (DNA): TGTGCCAGCAGCCGAGTTGCTGGCGGAGGGAACACCGGGGAGCTGTTTTTT.

This clone was found once. The chain joins TRBV10-3 to TRBJ2-7; possible D gene TRBD2, 5 bases. The CDR3 runs to 12 residues. The germline V gene has CDR1 ENHRY and CDR2 SYGVKD. With 10 bases removed from V and 7 bases from J, the gap between germline ends came to 17 bases. CDR3 sequence (DNA): TGTGCCACCGGAAAGGAAGGAGGTGAGCAGTACTTC. Protein: CATGKEGGEQYF.

The chain couples TRBV5-1 to TRBJ2-2; D is uncertain. The ends were cut back, 0 bases at V and 3 bases at J, with 12 bases in the middle. CDR3 length: 16 amino acids. Germline V gene lookup returns CDR1 SGHRS and CDR2 YFSETQ. CDR3 coding DNA: TGCGCCAGCAGCTTGGCACGGAGCTCTGACACCGGGGAGCTGTTTTTT. Translated, it gives CASSLARSSDTGELFF. The complete variable domain, with remaining parts taken from reference TRBV5-1 and TRBJ2-2, reads KAGVTQTPRYLIKTRGQQVTLSCSPISGHRSVSWYQQTPGQGLQFLFEYFSETQRNKGNFPGRFSGRQFSNSRSEMNVSTLELGDSALYLCASSLARSSDTGELFFGEGSRLTVL.

This clone was found a few times. This chain connects TRBV18 to TRBJ1-1, with D uncertain. The CDR3 totals 12 residues. Germline V gene data show CDR1 as KGHSH and CDR2 as LQKENI. V lost 3 bases to trimming and J lost 5 bases, with 7 bases between them. The CDR3 region has the DNA TGTGCCAGCTCACCGATTACAACTGAAGCTTTCTTT. It translates to CASSPITTEAFF.

This chain links TRBV19 with TRBJ1-4; 10 bases are shared with TRBD1. CDR1 and CDR2 from the germline V gene are LNHDA and SQIVND (reference sequence). V lost 7 bases to trimming and J lost 7 bases; unmatched junction nucleotides: 3. This CDR3 region has 13 residues. Written as DNA, the CDR3 is TGTGCCAGTAATGACAGGGGGCGTGAAAAACTGTTTTTT. This translates into CASNDRGREKLFF.

The chain couples TRBV4-2 to TRBJ2-5; 8 bases match TRBD2. The CDR3 consists of 16 residues. CDR1 LGHNA and CDR2 YNFKEQ come from the germline V gene. Unmatched junction bases numbered 6, after V lost 0 bases and J lost 3 bases. The CDR3 DNA follows: TGTGCCAGCAGCCAAGATACGAGCGGGAGAGAAGAGACCCAGTACTTC. It encodes CASSQDTSGREETQYF.

V gene TRBV5-8 combines with J gene TRBJ2-7; 10 nucleotides match TRBD2. CDR1 SGHTS and CDR2 YDEGEE come from the germline V gene. V was pared by 5 bases and J by 2 bases, with 7 bases of the junction left unmatched. This CDR3 is built from 15 residues. DNA of the CDR3: TGTGCCAGCAGGAGGGGGACTAGCGCACCCTACGAGCAGTACTTC. Protein product: CASRRGTSAPYEQYF. The full variable domain, completed using reference TRBV5-8 and TRBJ2-7, is EAGVTQSPTHLIKTRGQQATLRCSPISGHTSVYWYQQALGLGLQFLLWYDEGEERNRGNFPPRFSGRQFPNYSSELNVNALELEDSALYLCASRRGTSAPYEQYFGPGTRLTVT.

The chain uses TRBV27 and TRBJ2-7; 10 bases are shared with TRBD1. CDR3 length equals 16 residues. Trimming took 5 bases from V and 0 from J; bases not matched to a gene: 7. Germline V gene lookup returns CDR1 MNHEY and CDR2 SMNVEV (reference sequence). The CDR3 loop reads CASSNRQGAASYEQYF. DNA for the CDR3: TGTGCCAGCAGTAACAGACAGGGGGCTGCCTCCTACGAGCAGTACTTC.

The chain uses TRBV11-2 and TRBJ1-2; D is uncertain. V was pared by 8 bases and J by 4 bases, with 14 bases between. Germline values: CDR1 SGHAT, CDR2 FQNNGV. CDR3 size: 13 residues. For the CDR3, the DNA is TGTGCCAGCGCCCGGCCGGAGGCCTATGGCTACACCTTC. The encoded protein is CASARPEAYGYTF. Variable domain in full (rest from reference TRBV11-2 and TRBJ1-2): EAGVAQSPRYKIIEKRQSVAFWCNPISGHATLYWYQQILGQGPKLLIQFQNNGVVDDSQLPKDRFSAERLKGVDSTLKIQPAKLEDSAVYLCASARPEAYGYTFGSGTRLTVV.

In nucleotides, the CDR3 is TGTGCCATCAGTGAGAATGACGCCGAGCAGTACTTC. Encoded protein: CAISENDAEQYF. The chain employs TRBV10-3 and TRBJ2-7, with no clear D. V was cut by 2 bases and J by 6 bases, with 8 bases left in between. The CDR3 is 12 amino acids. Germline V CDR1 and CDR2: ENHRY, SYGVKD.

The genes are TRBV19 and TRBJ2-2, with 10 positions matching TRBD1. The ends lost 5 bases at V and 5 bases at J; junction bases unmatched: 8. Germline-derived CDR1 and CDR2 are LNHDA and SQIVND (reference sequence). The CDR3 consists of 16 residues. CDR3 sequence: CASSGIPGQGTGELFF. CDR3 DNA sequence: TGTGCCAGTAGTGGGATACCGGGACAGGGGACCGGGGAGCTGTTTTTT.

The chain is built from TRBV18 and TRBJ1-2; TRBD1 matches at 7 bases. The CDR3 consists of 13 residues. Germline loops: CDR1 KGHSH, CDR2 LQKENI. Unmatched junction bases numbered 4, after V lost 5 bases and J lost 4 bases. Written as DNA, the CDR3 is TGTGCCAGCTCAGAACAGGGGACCTATGGCTACACCTTC. This gives the protein CASSEQGTYGYTF.

This chain links TRBV19 with TRBJ2-7; 9 nucleotides align to TRBD2. J lost 5 bases, V lost 5 bases, and 13 bases had no gene match. This CDR3 is built from 16 residues. Germline V gives CDR1 LNHDA, CDR2 SQIVND (reference sequence). CDR3: CASSSQGGGRADEQYF. The CDR3 DNA reads as TGTGCCAGTAGTTCCCAAGGTGGCGGGAGGGCCGACGAGCAGTACTTC.

In this sample, this clone turned up once. This chain uses TRBV18 with TRBJ2-1, with 7 bases that match TRBD1. The CDR3 is made up of 13 amino acids. Germline assignment: CDR1 KGHSH and CDR2 LQKENI. V dropped 3 bases and J dropped 10; count of bases not matched to a gene: 6. The CDR3 region is CASSPRQGEEQFF. CDR3 DNA sequence: TGTGCCAGCTCACCCAGACAGGGTGAGGAGCAGTTCTTC.

The rearrangement uses TRBV7-9 and TRBJ2-2; TRBD1 matches 7 bases. The junction had 7 bases not matched to a gene; V was cut back by 6 bases and J by 9 bases. The CDR3 is 13 amino acids. Germline-derived CDR1 and CDR2 are SEHNR and FQNEAQ (reference sequence). CDR3 protein: CASRRQGSRELFF. The CDR3, as DNA: TGTGCCAGCAGAAGACAGGGCTCGCGGGAGCTGTTTTTT.

The rearrangement uses TRBV1 and TRBJ2-3; the DNA was not used to check the table's D call, TRBD2. TRBV1 is assigned pseudogene status. This CDR3 comprises 17 residues. The CDR3 is CTSSTYSLARCTDTQYF. CDR3 in DNA: TGCACCAGCAGCACCTACTCTCTAGCGAGATGCACAGATACGCAGTATTTT.

J is TRBJ1-1 and V is TRBV7-9; D might be TRBD1 (5 bases). This CDR3 is built from 13 residues. Trimming shortened V by 4 bases and J by 1 base, and 7 bases separated the two germline ends. CDR1 SEHNR and CDR2 FQNEAQ come from the germline V gene (reference sequence). The CDR3 here is CASSSGRNTEAFF. CDR3 sequence (DNA): TGTGCCAGCAGCTCGGGACGGAACACTGAAGCTTTCTTT.

The chain links TRBV18 to TRBJ2-7; 14 bases map to TRBD2. CDR3 length equals 17 residues. The trim removed 2 bases at V and 5 bases at J, leaving 8 bases unmatched. CDR1 is KGHSH, CDR2 LQKENI, per germline. The CDR3 coding sequence is TGTGCCAGCTCACCAACGGGACTAGCGGGAGTTTTTGACGAGCAGTACTTC. Its translation is CASSPTGLAGVFDEQYF.